This TCR beta chain appears in the sequencing data of a study of post-analysis software for immune sequencing data. cDNA libraries of TCR beta carried unique molecular identifiers. TCRdb processed the PCR reads anew with MiXCR; each CDR3 protein has one entry. The data contain some 690,000 distinct CDR3 sequences, about 60% of them singletons. The material sequenced was blood. This TCR was sampled from a girl under 10 years old with multiple sclerosis.

The CDR3 DNA sequence: TGTGCCAGCAGCCATGACGGCCCAAGAGATGAGCAGTTCTTC. Encoded protein: CASSHDGPRDEQFF. V and J are TRBV9 and TRBJ2-1; D is unresolved. CDR1 SGDLS and CDR2 YYNGEE come from the germline V gene. This CDR3 contains 14 residues. The V gene lost 4 bases and the J gene lost 8 bases, with 16 bases spanning the gap.